The text below deals with one T cell receptor beta chain. The source of the sample is a study of blood T cell repertoires in COVID-19. Sequencing was performed with immunoSEQ multiplex PCR; in TCRdb, only in-frame clones are kept and a portion is missing. Of approximately 120,000 clones in the sample, more than 75% are singletons; the top ten hold over 4.5%. With 0 bases removed from V and 8 bases from J, the gap between germline ends came to 13 bases. This CDR3 region has 15 residues. Germline loops: CDR1 MNHEY, CDR2 SVGAGI. Sequenced sample: peripheral blood. The rearrangement joins TRBV6-5 to TRBJ1-4, with a weak D call TRBD1 (5 bases). This TCR derives from a human donor in a cohort sampled during active COVID-19. For the CDR3, the DNA is TGTGCCAGCAGTTACTCGGCAGGGAGGAGAGAAAAACTGTTTTTT. It is translated as CASSYSAGRREKLFF.